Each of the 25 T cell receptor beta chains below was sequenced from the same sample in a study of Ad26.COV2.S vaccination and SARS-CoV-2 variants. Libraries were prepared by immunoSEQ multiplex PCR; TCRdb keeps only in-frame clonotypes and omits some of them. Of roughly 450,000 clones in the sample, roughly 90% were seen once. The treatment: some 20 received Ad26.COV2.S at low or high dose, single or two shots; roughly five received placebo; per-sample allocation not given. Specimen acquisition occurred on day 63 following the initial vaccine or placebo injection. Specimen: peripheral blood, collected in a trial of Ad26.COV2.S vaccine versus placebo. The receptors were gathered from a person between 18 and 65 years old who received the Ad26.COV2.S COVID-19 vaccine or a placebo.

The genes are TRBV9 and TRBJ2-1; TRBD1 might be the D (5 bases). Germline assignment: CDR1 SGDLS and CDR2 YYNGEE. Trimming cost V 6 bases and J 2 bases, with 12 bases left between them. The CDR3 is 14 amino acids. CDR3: CASTQGATYNEQFF. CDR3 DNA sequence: TGTGCCAGCACCCAAGGGGCCACCTACAATGAGCAGTTCTTC.

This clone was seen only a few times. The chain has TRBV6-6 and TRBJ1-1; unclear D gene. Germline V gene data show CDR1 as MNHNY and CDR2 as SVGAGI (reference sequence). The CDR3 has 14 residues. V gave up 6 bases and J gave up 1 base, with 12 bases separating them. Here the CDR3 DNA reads TGTGCCAGCAGGCAGTCCCAGACGAACACTGAAGCTTTCTTT. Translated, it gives CASRQSQTNTEAFF.

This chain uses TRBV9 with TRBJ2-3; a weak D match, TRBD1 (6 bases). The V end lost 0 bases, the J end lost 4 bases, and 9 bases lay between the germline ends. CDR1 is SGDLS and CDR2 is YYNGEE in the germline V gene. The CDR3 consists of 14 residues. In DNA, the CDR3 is TGTGCCAGCAGCGTAGTGGGGGCGGCAGATACGCAGTATTTT. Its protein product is CASSVVGAADTQYF.

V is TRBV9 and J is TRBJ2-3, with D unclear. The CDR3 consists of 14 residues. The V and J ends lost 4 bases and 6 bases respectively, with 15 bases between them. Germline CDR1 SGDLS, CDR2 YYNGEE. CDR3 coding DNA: TGTGCCAGCAGCCCCACTGTGTTGGGTGATACGCAGTATTTT. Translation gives CASSPTVLGDTQYF.

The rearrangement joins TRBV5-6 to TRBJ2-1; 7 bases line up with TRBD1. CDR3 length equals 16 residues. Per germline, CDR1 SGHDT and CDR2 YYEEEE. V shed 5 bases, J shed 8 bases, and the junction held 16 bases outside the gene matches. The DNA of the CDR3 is TGTGCCAGCAGTCCCCTAGGGGGCGGTCAGACCCATGAGCAGTTCTTC. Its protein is CASSPLGGGQTHEQFF.

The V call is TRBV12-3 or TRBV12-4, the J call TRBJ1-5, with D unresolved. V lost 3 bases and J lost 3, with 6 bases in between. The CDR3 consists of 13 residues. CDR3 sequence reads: CASSFGVNQPQHF. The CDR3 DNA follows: TGTGCCAGCAGTTTTGGGGTCAATCAGCCCCAGCATTTT.

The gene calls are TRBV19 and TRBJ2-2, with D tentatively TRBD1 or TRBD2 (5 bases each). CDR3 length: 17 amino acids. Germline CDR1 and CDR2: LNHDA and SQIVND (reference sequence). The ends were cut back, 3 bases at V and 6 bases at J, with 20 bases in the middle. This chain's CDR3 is CASSISGTPGFAGELFF. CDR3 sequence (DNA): TGTGCCAGTAGTATTTCTGGGACCCCGGGGTTTGCCGGGGAGCTGTTTTTT. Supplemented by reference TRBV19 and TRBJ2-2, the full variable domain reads DGGITQSPKYLFRKEGQNVTLSCEQNLNHDAMYWYRQDPGQGLRLIYYSQIVNDFQKGDIAEGYSVSREKKESFPLTVTSAQKNPTAFYLCASSISGTPGFAGELFFGEGSRLTVL.

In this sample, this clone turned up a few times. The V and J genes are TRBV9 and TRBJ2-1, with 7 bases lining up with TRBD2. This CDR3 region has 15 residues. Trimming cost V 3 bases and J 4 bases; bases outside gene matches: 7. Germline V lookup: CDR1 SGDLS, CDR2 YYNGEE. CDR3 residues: CASSDTSVKYNEQFF. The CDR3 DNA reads TGTGCCAGCAGCGACACTAGCGTTAAGTACAATGAGCAGTTCTTC.

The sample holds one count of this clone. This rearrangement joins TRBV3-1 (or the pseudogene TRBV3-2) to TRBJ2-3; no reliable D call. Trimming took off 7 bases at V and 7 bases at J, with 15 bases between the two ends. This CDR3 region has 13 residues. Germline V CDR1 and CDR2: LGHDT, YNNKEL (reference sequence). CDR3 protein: CASTLIGTHTQYF. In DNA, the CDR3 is TGTGCCAGCACCCTTATTGGAACACATACGCAGTATTTT.

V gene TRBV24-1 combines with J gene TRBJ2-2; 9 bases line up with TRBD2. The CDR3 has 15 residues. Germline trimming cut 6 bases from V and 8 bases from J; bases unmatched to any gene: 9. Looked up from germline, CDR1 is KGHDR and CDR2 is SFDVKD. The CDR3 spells CATSTPTSGSGELFF. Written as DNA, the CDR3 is TGTGCCACCAGTACCCCGACTAGCGGTTCTGGGGAGCTGTTTTTT.

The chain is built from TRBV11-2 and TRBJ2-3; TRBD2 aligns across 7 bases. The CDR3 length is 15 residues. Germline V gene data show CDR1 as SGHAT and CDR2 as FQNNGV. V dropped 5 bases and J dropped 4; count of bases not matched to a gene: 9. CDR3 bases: TGTGCCAGCAGCCCATGGGGGAGGGCCTCAGATACGCAGTATTTT. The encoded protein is CASSPWGRASDTQYF.

The CDR3 DNA follows: TGTGCCAGCAGCTCACGGGACAGGGGGGTTTATGAAAAACTGTTTTTT. Translation gives CASSSRDRGVYEKLFF. The genes are TRBV7-9 and TRBJ1-4; 11 bases fit TRBD1. Germline lookup yields CDR1 SEHNR and CDR2 FQNEAQ (reference sequence). Losses at the gene ends were 4 bases for V and 6 bases for J; bases not matched to a gene: 7. CDR3 length: 16 residues.

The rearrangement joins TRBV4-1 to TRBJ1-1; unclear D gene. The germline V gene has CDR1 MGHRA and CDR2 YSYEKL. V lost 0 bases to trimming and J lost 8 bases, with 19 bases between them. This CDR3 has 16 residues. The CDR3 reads CASSQDPLGWPAEAFF. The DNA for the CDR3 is TGCGCCAGCAGCCAAGACCCCCTCGGTTGGCCGGCGGAAGCTTTCTTT.

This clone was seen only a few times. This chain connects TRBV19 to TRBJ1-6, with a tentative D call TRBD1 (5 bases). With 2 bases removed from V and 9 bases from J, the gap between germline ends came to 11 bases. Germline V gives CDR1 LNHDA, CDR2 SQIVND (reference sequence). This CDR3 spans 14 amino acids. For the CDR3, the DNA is TGTGCCAGTAGTATATCCAGGGAGGTTTCACCCCTCCACTTT. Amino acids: CASSISREVSPLHF. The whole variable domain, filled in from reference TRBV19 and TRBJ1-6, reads DGGITQSPKYLFRKEGQNVTLSCEQNLNHDAMYWYRQDPGQGLRLIYYSQIVNDFQKGDIAEGYSVSREKKESFPLTVTSAQKNPTAFYLCASSISREVSPLHFGNGTRLTVT.

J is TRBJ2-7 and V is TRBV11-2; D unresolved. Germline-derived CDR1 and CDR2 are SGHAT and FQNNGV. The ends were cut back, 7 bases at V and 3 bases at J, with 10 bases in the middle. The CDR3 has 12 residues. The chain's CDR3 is CASTPGGYEQYF. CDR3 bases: TGTGCCAGCACCCCAGGTGGCTACGAGCAGTACTTC.

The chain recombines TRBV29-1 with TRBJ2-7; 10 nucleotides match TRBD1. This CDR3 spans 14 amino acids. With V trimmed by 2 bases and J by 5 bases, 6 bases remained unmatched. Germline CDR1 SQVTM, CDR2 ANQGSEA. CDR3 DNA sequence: TGCAGCGTTGAAAAAGGGACAGGGGTCCACGAGCAGTACTTC. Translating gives CSVEKGTGVHEQYF.

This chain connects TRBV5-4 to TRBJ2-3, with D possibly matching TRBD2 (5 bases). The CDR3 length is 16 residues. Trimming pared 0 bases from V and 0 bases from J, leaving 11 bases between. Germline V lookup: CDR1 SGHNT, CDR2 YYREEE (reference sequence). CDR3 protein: CASSLVMDWSTDTQYF. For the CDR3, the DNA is TGTGCCAGCAGCTTGGTCATGGACTGGAGCACAGATACGCAGTATTTT. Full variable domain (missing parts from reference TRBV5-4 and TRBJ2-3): ETGVTQSPTHLIKTRGQQVTLRCSSQSGHNTVSWYQQALGQGPQFIFQYYREEENGRGNFPPRFSGLQFPNYSSELNVNALELDDSALYLCASSLVMDWSTDTQYFGPGTRLTVL.

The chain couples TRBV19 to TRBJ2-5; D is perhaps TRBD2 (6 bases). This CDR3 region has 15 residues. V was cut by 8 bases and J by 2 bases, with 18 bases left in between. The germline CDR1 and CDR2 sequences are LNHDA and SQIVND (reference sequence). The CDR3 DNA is TGTGCCAGTTCTCGTAGCGGCCCAAGGCAAGAGACCCAGTACTTC. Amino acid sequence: CASSRSGPRQETQYF.

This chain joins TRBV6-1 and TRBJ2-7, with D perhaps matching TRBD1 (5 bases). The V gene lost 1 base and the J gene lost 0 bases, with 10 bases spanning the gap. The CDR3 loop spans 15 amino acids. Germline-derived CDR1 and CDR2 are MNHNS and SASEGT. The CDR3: CASSEVFRASYEQYF. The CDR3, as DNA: TGTGCCAGCAGTGAAGTCTTCAGGGCCTCCTACGAGCAGTACTTC.

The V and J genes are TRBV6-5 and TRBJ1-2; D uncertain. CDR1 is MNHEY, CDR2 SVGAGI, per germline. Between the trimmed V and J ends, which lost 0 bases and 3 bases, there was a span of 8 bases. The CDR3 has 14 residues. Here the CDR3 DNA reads TGTGCCAGCAGTTACTCGGGCAGCGACTATGGCTACACCTTC. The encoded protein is CASSYSGSDYGYTF.

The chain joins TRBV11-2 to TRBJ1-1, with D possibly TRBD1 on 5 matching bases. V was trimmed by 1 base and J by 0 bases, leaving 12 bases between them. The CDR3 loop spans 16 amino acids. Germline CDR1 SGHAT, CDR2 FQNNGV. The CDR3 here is CASSLVGGTLNTEAFF. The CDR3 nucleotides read TGTGCCAGCAGCTTAGTTGGGGGAACCTTGAACACTGAAGCTTTCTTT. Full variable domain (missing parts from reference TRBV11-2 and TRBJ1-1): EAGVAQSPRYKIIEKRQSVAFWCNPISGHATLYWYQQILGQGPKLLIQFQNNGVVDDSQLPKDRFSAERLKGVDSTLKIQPAKLEDSAVYLCASSLVGGTLNTEAFFGQGTRLTVV.

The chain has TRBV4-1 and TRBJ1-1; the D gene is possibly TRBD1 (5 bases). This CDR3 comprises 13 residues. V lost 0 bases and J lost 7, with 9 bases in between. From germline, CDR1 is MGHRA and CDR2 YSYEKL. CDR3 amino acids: CASSQDRQLEAFF. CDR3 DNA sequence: TGCGCCAGCAGCCAAGATCGACAGCTTGAAGCTTTCTTT.

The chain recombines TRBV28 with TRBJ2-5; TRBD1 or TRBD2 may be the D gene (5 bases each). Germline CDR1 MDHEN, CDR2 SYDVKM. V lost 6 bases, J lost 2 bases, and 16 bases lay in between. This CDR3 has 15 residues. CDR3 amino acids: CASSLRDGVQETQYF. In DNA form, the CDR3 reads TGTGCCAGCAGCCTCCGGGACGGAGTACAAGAGACCCAGTACTTC.

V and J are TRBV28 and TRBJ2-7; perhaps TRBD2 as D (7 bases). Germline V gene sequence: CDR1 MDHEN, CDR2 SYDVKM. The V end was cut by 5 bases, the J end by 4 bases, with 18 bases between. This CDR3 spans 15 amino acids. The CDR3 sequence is CASSGGGGPHYEQYF. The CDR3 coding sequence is TGTGCCAGCAGTGGGGGAGGGGGACCCCATTACGAGCAGTACTTC.

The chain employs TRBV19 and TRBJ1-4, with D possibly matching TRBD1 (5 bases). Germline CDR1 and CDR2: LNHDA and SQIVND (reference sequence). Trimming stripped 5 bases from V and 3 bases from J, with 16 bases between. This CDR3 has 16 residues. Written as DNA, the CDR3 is TGTGCCAGTAGTGCCCCTCGGGTGGGGCCTAATGAAAAACTGTTTTTT. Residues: CASSAPRVGPNEKLFF.